This T cell receptor beta chain was documented in a study of blood T cell repertoires in COVID-19. Cohort allocation depended upon clinical history that participants reported. TCRdb's copy holds only in-frame clones and misses some; the assay was immunoSEQ multiplex PCR. The profile shows some 350,000 clones, 88% of them singletons. The sample was PBMCs or T cells enriched from blood (not recorded which). This TCR was sampled from a man younger than 45 who had recovered from COVID-19.

CDR3 in amino acids: CASRPDRDMANSPLHF. CDR3 nucleotide sequence: TGTGCCAGCAGACCGGATCGGGACATGGCGAATTCACCCCTCCACTTT. The chain recombines TRBV25-1 with TRBJ1-6, with D tentatively TRBD1 (6 bases). This CDR3 spans 16 amino acids. The germline gives CDR1 MGHDK, CDR2 SYGVNS. V lost 6 bases, J lost 7 bases, and 19 bases lay in between.